This T cell receptor (beta chain) was retrieved from a study of vaccination and CD4 T cells after COVID-19. Study-wide background: The convalescent group had six males, four females, seven Caucasians, two Asians, one multiracial.

With the Oncomine TCR Beta short-read assay, DNA from cultured CD4+ T cells was sequenced. TCRdb analysed the PCR reads with MiXCR anew, one entry per CDR3 protein. This table has fewer than 8,500 distinct CDR3 sequences, around three fifths appearing once. This CDR3 region has 17 residues. The germline V gene has CDR1 DFQATT and CDR2 SNEGSKA (reference sequence). The V and J ends lost 8 bases and 6 bases respectively, with 32 bases between them. Treatment given: approximately 9-day PBMC culture with coronavirus spike peptide pools or control peptides (ViraFEST assay). This clonotype has only a few counts. Its specificity is not known.

The V call is TRBV20-1, the J call TRBJ2-7; D possibly corresponds to TRBD1 (5 bases). The sequenced sample consisted of CD4+ T cells from blood, cultured in vitro. The TCR originated in a human donor who had recovered from COVID-19. The DNA of the CDR3 is TGCAGTCTCTCGAGTTATTGGGGCGCAAGGAACGTTAGCGAGCAGTACTTC. It encodes CSLSSYWGARNVSEQYF.